This T cell receptor (beta chain) was sequenced during a study of glioma-infiltrating T cells after dendritic cell vaccination. Details on this clone: Its antigen is as yet unknown.

Study-level results: Survival was not directly related to TCR clonality in these patients.

PBMC sampling occurred before vaccination, two weeks after the third dose, and at progression. Primers: 60 V beta forward and 13 J beta reverse. TCRdb's table, derived via immunoSEQ multiplex PCR, lists solely in-frame clones and lacks some. The sample records about 64,000 clones, 82% being singletons. Per germline, CDR1 MNHEY and CDR2 SVGAGI. V lost 5 bases to trimming and J lost 6 bases; unmatched junction nucleotides: 9. The length of the CDR3 is 15 residues. The receptor comes from a human donor with glioblastoma. Sequenced here: blood, sampled before dendritic cell vaccination. The chain joins TRBV6-5 to TRBJ1-1; 10 bases align to TRBD1. Here the CDR3 reads CASSRGDRGGSEAFF. The DNA for the CDR3 is TGTGCCAGCAGTCGGGGGGACAGGGGTGGTTCTGAAGCTTTCTTT.